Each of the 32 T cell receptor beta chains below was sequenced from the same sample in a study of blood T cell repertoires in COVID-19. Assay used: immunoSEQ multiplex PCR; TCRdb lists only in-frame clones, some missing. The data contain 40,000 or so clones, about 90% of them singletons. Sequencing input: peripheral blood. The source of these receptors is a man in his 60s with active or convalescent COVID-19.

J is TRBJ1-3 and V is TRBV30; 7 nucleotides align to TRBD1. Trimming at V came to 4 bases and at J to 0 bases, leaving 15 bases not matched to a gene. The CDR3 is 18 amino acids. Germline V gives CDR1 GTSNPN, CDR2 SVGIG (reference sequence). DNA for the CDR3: TGTGCCTGGACAATACTGCCGGGACAGATTCTCTCTGGAAACACCATATATTTT. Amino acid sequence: CAWTILPGQILSGNTIYF.

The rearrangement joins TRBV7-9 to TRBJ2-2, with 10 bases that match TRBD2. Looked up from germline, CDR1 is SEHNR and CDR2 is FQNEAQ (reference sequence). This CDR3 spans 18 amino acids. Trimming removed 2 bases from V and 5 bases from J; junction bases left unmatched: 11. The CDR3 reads CASSLSVLAGDETGELFF. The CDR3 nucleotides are TGTGCCAGCAGCTTAAGTGTCCTAGCGGGGGATGAGACCGGGGAGCTGTTTTTT.

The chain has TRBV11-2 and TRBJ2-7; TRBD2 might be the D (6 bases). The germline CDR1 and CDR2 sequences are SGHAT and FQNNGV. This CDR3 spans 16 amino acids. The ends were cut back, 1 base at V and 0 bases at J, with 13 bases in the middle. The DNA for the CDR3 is TGTGCCAGCAGCTTAGCCAATAGCGGAGCCTCCTACGAGCAGTACTTC. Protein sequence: CASSLANSGASYEQYF.

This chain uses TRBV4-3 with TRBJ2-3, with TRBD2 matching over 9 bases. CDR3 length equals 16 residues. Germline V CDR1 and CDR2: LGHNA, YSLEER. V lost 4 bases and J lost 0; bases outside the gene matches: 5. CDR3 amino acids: CASSPRLAASTDTQYF. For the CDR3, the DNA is TGCGCCAGCAGCCCACGACTAGCGGCTAGCACAGATACGCAGTATTTT.

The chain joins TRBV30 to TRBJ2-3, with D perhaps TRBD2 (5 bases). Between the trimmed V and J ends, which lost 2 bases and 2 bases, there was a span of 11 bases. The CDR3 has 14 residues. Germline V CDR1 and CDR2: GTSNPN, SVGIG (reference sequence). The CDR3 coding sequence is TGTGCCTGGAGTACCGGGGTTCACACAGATACGCAGTATTTT. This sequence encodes CAWSTGVHTDTQYF.

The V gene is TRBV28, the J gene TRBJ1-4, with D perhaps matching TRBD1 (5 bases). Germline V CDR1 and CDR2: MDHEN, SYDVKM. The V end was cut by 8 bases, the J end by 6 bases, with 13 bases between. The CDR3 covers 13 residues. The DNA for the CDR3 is TGTGCCAGCGGCGGGGGGAGGCATGAAAAACTGTTTTTT. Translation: CASGGGRHEKLFF.

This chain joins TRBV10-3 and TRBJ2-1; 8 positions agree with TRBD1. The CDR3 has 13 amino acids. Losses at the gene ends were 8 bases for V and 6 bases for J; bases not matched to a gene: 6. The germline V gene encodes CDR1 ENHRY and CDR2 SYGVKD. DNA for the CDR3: TGTGCCATCGGGAGACAGGGGCCCAATGAGCAGTTCTTC. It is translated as CAIGRQGPNEQFF.

This CDR3 is CSVEWDRMNEQFF. CDR3 coding DNA: TGCAGCGTTGAATGGGACAGGATGAATGAGCAGTTCTTC. The chain has TRBV29-1 and TRBJ2-1; 8 bases agree with TRBD1. The CDR3 loop spans 13 amino acids. Germline loops: CDR1 SQVTM, CDR2 ANQGSEA. J was trimmed by 7 bases and V by 2 bases; bases with no gene match: 4.

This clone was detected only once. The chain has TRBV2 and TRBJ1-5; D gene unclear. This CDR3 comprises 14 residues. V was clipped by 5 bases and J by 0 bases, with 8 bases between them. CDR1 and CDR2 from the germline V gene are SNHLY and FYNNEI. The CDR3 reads CASSNRYSNQPQHF. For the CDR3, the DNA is TGTGCCAGCAGTAACCGGTATAGCAATCAGCCCCAGCATTTT.

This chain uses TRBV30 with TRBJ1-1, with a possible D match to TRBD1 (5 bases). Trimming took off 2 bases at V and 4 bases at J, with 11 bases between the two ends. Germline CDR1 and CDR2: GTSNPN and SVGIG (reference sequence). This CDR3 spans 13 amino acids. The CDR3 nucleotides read TGTGCCTGGAGTCCGGGGGGTAGCACTGAAGCTTTCTTT. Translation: CAWSPGGSTEAFF. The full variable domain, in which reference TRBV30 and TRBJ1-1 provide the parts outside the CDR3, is SQTIHQWPATLVQPVGSPLSLECTVEGTSNPNLYWYRQAAGRGLQLLFYSVGIGQISSEVPQNLSASRPQDRQFILSSKKLLLSDSGFYLCAWSPGGSTEAFFGQGTRLTVV.

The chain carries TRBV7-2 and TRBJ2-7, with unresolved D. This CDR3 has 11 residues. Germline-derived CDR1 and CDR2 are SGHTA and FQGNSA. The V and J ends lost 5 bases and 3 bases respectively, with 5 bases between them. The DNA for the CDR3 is TGTGCCAGCAGCCCAAACTACGAGCAGTACTTC. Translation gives CASSPNYEQYF.

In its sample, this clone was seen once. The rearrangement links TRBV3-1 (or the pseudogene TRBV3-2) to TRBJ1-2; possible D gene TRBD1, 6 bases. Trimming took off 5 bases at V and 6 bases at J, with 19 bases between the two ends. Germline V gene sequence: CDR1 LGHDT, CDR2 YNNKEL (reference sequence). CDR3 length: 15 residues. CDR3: CASSAGTWGPHGYTF. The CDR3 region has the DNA TGTGCCAGCAGCGCCGGGACATGGGGGCCACATGGCTACACCTTC.

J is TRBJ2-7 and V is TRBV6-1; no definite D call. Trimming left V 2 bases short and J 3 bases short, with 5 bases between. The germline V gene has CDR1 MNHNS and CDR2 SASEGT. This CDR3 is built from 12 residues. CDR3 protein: CASSEFYYEQYF. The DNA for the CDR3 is TGTGCCAGCAGTGAATTCTACTACGAGCAGTACTTC.

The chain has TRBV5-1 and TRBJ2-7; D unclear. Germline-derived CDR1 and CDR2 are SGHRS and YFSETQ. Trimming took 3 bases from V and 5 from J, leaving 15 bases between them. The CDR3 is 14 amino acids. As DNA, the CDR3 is TGCGCCAGCAGCTACACCGTTTTTCGGGACGAGCAGTACTTC. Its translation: CASSYTVFRDEQYF.

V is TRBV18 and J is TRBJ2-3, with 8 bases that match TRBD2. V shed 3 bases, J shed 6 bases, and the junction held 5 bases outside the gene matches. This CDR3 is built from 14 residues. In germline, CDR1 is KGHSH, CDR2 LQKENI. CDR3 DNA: TGTGCCAGCTCACCGGGCGGGAGGTCGGATACGCAGTATTTT. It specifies CASSPGGRSDTQYF.

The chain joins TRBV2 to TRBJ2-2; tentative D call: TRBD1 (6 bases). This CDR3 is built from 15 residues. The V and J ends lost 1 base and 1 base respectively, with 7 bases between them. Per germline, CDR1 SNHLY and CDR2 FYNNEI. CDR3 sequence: CASSEVRGNTGELFF. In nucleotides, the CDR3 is TGTGCCAGCAGTGAAGTCAGGGGGAACACCGGGGAGCTGTTTTTT.

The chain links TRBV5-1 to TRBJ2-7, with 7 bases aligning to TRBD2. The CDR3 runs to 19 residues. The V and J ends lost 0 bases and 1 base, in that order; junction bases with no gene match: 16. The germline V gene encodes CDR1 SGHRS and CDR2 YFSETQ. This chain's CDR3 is CASSLGFRGRGMWSYEQYF. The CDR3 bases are TGCGCCAGCAGCTTGGGGTTTCGCGGGAGAGGAATGTGGTCCTACGAGCAGTACTTC.

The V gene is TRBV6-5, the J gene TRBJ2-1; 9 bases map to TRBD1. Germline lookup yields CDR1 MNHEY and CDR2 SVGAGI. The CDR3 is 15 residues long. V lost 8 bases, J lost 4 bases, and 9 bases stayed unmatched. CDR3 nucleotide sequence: TGTGCCAGCGCTCGGGACAGGGCAGTTTACAATGAGCAGTTCTTC. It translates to CASARDRAVYNEQFF.

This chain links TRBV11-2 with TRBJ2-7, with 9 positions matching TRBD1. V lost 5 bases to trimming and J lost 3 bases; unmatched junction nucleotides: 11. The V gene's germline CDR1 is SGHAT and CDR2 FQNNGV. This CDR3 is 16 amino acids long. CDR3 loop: CASSQPTGTGNYEQYF. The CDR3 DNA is TGTGCCAGCAGCCAACCGACAGGGACAGGGAACTACGAGCAGTACTTC.

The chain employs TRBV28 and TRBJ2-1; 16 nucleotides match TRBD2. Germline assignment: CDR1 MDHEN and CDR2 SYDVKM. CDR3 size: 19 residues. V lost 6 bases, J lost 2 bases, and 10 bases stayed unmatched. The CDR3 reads CASSVWGLAGGTTYNEQFF. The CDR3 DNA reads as TGTGCCAGCAGCGTATGGGGACTAGCGGGAGGGACTACCTACAATGAGCAGTTCTTC.

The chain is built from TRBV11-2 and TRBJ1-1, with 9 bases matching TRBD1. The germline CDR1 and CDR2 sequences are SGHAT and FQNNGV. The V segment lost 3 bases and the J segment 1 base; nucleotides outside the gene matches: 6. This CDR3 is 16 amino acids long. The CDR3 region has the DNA TGTGCCAGCAGCTTTCTACCGGGACAGGGGAACACTGAAGCTTTCTTT. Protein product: CASSFLPGQGNTEAFF.

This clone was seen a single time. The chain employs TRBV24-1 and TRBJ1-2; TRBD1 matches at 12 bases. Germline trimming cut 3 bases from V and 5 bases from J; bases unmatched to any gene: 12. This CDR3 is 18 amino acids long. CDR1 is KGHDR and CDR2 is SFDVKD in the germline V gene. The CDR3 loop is CATSDPGTGGDNNYGYTF. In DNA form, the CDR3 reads TGTGCCACCAGTGATCCCGGGACAGGGGGCGACAATAATTATGGCTACACCTTC.

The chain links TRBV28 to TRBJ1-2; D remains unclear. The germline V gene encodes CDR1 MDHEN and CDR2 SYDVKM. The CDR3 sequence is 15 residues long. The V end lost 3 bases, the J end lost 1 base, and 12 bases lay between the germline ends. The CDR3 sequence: CASSLVGSLNYGYTF. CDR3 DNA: TGTGCCAGCAGTTTGGTGGGCAGCCTTAACTATGGCTACACCTTC.

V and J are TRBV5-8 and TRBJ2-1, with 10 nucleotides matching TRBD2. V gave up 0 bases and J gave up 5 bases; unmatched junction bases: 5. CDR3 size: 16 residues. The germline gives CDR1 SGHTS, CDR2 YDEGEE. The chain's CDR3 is CASSLGTSGTHNEQFF. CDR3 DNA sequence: TGTGCCAGCAGCTTGGGCACTAGCGGGACACACAATGAGCAGTTCTTC.

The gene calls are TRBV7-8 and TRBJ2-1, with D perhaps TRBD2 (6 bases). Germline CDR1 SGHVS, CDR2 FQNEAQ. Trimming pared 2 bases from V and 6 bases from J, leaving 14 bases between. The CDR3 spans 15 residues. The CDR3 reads CASSLRRERPNEQFF. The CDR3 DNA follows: TGTGCCAGCAGCTTAAGACGGGAGCGGCCCAATGAGCAGTTCTTC. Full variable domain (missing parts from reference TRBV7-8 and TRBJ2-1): GAGVSQSPRYKVAKRGQDVALRCDPISGHVSLFWYQQALGQGPEFLTYFQNEAQLDKSGLPSDRFFAERPEGSVSTLKIQRTQQEDSAVYLCASSLRRERPNEQFFGPGTRLTVL.

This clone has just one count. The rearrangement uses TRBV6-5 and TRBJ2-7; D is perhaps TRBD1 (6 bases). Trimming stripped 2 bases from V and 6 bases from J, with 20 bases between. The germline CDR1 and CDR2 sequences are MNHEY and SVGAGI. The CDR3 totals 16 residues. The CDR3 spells CASSYVLGTKYSEQYF. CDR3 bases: TGTGCCAGCAGTTACGTTCTTGGGACAAAATACTCCGAGCAGTACTTC.

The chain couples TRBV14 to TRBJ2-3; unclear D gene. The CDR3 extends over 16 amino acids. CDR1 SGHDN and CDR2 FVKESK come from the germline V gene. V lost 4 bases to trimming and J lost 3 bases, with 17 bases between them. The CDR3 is CASSRRQPLWTDTQYF. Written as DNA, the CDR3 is TGTGCCAGCAGCCGACGACAACCTCTTTGGACAGATACGCAGTATTTT. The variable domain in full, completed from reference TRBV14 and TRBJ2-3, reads EAGVTQFPSHSVIEKGQTVTLRCDPISGHDNLYWYRRVMGKEIKFLLHFVKESKQDESGMPNNRFLAERTGGTYSTLKVQPAELEDSGVYFCASSRRQPLWTDTQYFGPGTRLTVL.

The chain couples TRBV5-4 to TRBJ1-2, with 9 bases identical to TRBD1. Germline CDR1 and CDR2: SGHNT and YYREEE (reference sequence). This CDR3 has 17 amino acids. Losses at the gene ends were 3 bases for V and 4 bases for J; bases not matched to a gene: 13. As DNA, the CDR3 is TGTGCCAGCAGCTCCGGGACAGGGACCGATTTACCCTATGGCTACACCTTC. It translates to CASSSGTGTDLPYGYTF.

CDR3 DNA: TGTGCCAGCAGCTTACGATCTAGCGGGACCAACACCGGGGAGCTGTTTTTT. It is translated as CASSLRSSGTNTGELFF. V gene TRBV11-2 combines with J gene TRBJ2-2; the match to TRBD2 covers 9 bases. V was pared by 2 bases and J by 2 bases, with 6 bases of the junction left unmatched. Per the germline V gene, CDR1 is SGHAT and CDR2 is FQNNGV. The CDR3 covers 17 residues.

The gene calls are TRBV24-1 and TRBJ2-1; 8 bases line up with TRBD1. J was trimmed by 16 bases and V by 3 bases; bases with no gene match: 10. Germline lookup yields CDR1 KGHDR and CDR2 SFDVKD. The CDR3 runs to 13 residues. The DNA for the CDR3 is TGTGCCACCAGTGATCCCTGGACAGGGAGATTCTTCTTC. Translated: CATSDPWTGRFFF.

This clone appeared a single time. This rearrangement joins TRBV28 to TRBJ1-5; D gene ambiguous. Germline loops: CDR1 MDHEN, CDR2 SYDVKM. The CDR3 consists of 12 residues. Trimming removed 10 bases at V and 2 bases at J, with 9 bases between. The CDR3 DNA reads TGTGCCACGGAACGGGGCAATCAGCCCCAGCATTTT. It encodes CATERGNQPQHF.

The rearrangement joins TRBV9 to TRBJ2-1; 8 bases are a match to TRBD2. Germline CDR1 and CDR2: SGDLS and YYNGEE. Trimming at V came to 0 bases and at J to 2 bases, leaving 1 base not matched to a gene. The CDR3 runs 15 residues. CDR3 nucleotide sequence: TGTGCCAGCAGCGTAGGGGGACTAGCCTACAATGAGCAGTTCTTC. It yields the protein CASSVGGLAYNEQFF.